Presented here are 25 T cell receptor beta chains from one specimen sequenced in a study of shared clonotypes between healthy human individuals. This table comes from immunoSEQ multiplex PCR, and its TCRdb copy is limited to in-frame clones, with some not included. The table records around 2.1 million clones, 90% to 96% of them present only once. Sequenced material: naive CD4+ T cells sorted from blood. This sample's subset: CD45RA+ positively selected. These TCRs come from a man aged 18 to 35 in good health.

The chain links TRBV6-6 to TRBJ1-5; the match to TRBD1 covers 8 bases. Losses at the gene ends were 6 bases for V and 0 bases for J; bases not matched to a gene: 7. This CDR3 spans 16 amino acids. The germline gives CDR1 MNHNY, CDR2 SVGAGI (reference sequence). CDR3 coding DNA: TGTGCCAGCAGCCACGGACAGGGAGGTAGCAATCAGCCCCAGCATTTT. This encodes CASSHGQGGSNQPQHF.

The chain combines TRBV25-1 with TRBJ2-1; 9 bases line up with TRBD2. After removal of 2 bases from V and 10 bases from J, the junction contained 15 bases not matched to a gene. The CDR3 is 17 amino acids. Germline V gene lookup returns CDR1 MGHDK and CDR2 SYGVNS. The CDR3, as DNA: TGTGCCAGCAGTGAAACCCTCGGCGGGGGGGCCTTGCGGGAGCAGTTCTTC. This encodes CASSETLGGGALREQFF.

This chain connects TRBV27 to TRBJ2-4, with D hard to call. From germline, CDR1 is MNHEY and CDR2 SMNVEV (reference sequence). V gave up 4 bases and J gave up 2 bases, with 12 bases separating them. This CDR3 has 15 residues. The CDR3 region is CASSSASASKNIQYF. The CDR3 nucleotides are TGTGCCAGCAGTTCCGCGTCTGCATCCAAAAACATTCAGTACTTC.

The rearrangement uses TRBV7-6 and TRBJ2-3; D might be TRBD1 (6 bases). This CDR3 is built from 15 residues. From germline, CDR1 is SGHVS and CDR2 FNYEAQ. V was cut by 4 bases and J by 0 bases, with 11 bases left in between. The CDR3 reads CASSWDTDSTDTQYF. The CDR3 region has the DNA TGTGCCAGCAGCTGGGACACCGATAGCACAGATACGCAGTATTTT.

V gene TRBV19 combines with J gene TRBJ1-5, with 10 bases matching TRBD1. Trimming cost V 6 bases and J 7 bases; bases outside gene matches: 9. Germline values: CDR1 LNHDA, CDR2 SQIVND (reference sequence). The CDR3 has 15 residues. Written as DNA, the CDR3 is TGTGCCAGTAGCGCGATGGACAGGGGGAGCCAGCCCCAGCATTTT. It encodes CASSAMDRGSQPQHF.

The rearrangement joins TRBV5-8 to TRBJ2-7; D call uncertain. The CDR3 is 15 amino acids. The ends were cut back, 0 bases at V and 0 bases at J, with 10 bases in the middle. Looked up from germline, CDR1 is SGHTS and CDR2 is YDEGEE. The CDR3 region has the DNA TGTGCCAGCAGCTTGGCACGGAGAGGCTCCTACGAGCAGTACTTC. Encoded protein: CASSLARRGSYEQYF.

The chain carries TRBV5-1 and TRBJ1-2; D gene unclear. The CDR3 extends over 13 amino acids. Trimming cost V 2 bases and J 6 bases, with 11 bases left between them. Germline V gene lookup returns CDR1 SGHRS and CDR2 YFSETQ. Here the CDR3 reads CASSLTAGDGYTF. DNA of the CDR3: TGCGCCAGCAGCTTAACAGCTGGCGATGGCTACACCTTC.

The CDR3, as DNA: TGTGCCAGCAGTTACCTTGGGCAGCGGGACACCATATATTTT. Encoded protein: CASSYLGQRDTIYF. The V gene is TRBV6-6, the J gene TRBJ1-3; D remains ambiguous. V gave up 2 bases and J gave up 8 bases, with 13 bases separating them. The CDR3 has 14 amino acids. Germline values: CDR1 MNHNY, CDR2 SVGAGI (reference sequence).

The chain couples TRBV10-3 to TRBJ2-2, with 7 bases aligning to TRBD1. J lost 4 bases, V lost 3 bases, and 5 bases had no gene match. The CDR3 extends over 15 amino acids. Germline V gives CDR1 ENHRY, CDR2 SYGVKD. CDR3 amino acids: CAISETGAPTGELFF. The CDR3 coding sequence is TGTGCCATCAGTGAAACAGGGGCCCCCACCGGGGAGCTGTTTTTT.

The CDR3 region is CASSLDEYGYTF. In DNA form, the CDR3 reads TGTGCCAGCAGCCTAGACGAGTATGGCTACACCTTC. V is TRBV9 and J is TRBJ1-2; D gene unclear. Germline assignment: CDR1 SGDLS and CDR2 YYNGEE. CDR3 length equals 12 residues. V gave up 4 bases and J gave up 5 bases, with 9 bases separating them.

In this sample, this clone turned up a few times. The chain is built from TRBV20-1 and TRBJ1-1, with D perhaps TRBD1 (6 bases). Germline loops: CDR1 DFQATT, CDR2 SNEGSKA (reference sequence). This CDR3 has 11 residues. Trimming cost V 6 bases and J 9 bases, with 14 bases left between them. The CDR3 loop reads CSAYRDNKAFF. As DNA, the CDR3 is TGCAGTGCGTACCGGGACAACAAAGCTTTCTTT.

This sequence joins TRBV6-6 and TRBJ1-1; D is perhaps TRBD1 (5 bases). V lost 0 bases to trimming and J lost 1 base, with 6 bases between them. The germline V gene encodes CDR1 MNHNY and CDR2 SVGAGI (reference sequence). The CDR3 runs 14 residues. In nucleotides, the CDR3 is TGTGCCAGCAGTTACTCGGACAAGAACACTGAAGCTTTCTTT. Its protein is CASSYSDKNTEAFF.

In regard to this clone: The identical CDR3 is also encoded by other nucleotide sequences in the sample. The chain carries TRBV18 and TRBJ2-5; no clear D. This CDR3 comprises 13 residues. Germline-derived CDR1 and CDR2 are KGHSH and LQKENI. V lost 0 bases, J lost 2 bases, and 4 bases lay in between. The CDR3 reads CASSPPTQETQYF. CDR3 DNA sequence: TGTGCCAGCTCACCACCAACGCAAGAGACCCAGTACTTC.

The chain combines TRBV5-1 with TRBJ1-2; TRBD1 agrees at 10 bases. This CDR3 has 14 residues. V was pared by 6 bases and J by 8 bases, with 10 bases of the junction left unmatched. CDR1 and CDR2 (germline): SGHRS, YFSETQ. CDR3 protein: CASNVGTGAVGYTF. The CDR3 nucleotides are TGCGCCAGCAACGTCGGGACAGGGGCGGTCGGCTACACCTTC.

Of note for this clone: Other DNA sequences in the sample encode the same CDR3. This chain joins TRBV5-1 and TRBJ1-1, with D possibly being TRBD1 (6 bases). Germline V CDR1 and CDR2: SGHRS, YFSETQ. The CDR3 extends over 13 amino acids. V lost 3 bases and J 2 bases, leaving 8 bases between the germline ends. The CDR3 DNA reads TGCGCCAGCAGCTCACAGGGAAACACTGAAGCTTTCTTT. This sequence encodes CASSSQGNTEAFF.

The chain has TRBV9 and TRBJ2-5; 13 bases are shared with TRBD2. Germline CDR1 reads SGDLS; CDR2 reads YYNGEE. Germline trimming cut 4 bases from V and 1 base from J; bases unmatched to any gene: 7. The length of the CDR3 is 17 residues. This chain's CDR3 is CASSPGTSGATQETQYF. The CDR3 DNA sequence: TGTGCCAGCAGCCCTGGGACTAGCGGGGCAACCCAAGAGACCCAGTACTTC.

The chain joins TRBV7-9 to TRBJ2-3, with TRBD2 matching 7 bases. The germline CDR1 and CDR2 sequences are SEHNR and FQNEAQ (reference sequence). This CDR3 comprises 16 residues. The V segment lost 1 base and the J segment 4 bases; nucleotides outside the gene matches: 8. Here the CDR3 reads CASSLGLAFPPDTQYF. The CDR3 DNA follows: TGTGCCAGCAGCTTAGGACTAGCCTTCCCCCCAGATACGCAGTATTTT.

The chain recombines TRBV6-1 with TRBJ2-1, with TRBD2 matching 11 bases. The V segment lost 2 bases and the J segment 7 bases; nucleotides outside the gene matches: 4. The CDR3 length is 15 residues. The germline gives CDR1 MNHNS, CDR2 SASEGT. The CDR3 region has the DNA TGTGCCAGCAGTGAAAGGCTAGCGGGAGGAAATGAGCAGTTCTTC. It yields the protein CASSERLAGGNEQFF.

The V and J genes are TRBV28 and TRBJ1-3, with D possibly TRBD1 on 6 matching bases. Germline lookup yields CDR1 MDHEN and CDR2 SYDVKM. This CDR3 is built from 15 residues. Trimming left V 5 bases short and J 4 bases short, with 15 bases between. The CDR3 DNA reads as TGTGCCAGCAGTATCTCGGGGGCGAGAGGAAACACCATATATTTT. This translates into CASSISGARGNTIYF.

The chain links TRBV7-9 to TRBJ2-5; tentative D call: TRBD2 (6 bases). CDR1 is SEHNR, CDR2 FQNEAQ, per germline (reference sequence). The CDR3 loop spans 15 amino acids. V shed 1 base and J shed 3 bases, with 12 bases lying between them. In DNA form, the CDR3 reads TGTGCCAGCAGCTTAGGGAGTAGCGGAAAAGAGACCCAGTACTTC. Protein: CASSLGSSGKETQYF.

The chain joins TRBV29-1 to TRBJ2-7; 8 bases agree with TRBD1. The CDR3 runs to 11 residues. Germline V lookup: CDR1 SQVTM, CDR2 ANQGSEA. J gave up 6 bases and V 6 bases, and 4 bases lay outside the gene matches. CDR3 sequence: CSVRTGSEQYF. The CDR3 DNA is TGCAGCGTGCGGACAGGGAGCGAGCAGTACTTC.

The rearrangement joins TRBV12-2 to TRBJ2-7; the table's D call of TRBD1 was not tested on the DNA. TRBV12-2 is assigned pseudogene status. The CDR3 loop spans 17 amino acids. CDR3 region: CASRPVVLDREDYEQYF. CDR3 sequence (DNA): TGTGCAAGTCGCCCCGTAGTTTTAGACAGGGAAGACTACGAGCAGTACTTC.

The CDR3 bases are TGCAGCGCCATCGCAGGGAATCAGCCCCAGCATTTT. Its translation: CSAIAGNQPQHF. V and J are TRBV29-1 and TRBJ1-5; a weak D match, TRBD1 (5 bases). From germline, CDR1 is SQVTM and CDR2 ANQGSEA. V gave up 7 bases and J gave up 4 bases, with 11 bases separating them. This CDR3 is 12 amino acids long.

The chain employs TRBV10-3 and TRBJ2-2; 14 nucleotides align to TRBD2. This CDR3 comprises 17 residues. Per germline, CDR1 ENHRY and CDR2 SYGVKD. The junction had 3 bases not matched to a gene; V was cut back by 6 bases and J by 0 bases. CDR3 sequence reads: CAIRGTSGGSNTGELFF. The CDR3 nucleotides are TGTGCCATCAGGGGGACTAGCGGGGGTTCGAACACCGGGGAGCTGTTTTTT.

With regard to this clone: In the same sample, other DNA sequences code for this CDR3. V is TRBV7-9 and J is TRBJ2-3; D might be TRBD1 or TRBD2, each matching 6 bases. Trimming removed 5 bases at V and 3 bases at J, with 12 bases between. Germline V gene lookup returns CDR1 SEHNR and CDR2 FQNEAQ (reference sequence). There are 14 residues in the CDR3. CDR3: CASSQTGATDTQYF. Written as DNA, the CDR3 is TGTGCCAGCAGCCAGACGGGGGCAACAGATACGCAGTATTTT.